A selection of T cell receptor beta chains follows, all from one sample in a study of blood T cell repertoires in COVID-19. Measured with immunoSEQ multiplex PCR; TCRdb has only the in-frame clones, and not every one. The sample contains approximately 76,000 clones, approximately 90% of which appear only once. Source material: peripheral blood. The origin of the receptors is a human donor in a cohort sampled during active COVID-19. Each CDR3 is given with its conserved first and last residue. Fields, in order: D gene, V gene, J gene, CDR3 protein. The D gene is left open where the match is weak.

d_gene: -
v_gene: TRBV27
j_gene: TRBJ1-1
CDR3aa: CASQVGVGGTEAFF

d_gene: -
v_gene: TRBV28
j_gene: TRBJ2-7
CDR3aa: CASRPGGPLDGPTGQYF

d_gene: -
v_gene: TRBV5-4
j_gene: TRBJ1-4
CDR3aa: CASSLLGDSGEKLFF

d_gene: TRBD1
v_gene: TRBV27
j_gene: TRBJ1-1
CDR3aa: CASSDSKGGRTEAFF

d_gene: TRBD1
v_gene: TRBV28
j_gene: TRBJ1-2
CDR3aa: CASSDPGQDPYGYTF

d_gene: TRBD1
v_gene: TRBV11-2
j_gene: TRBJ2-1
CDR3aa: CASSYRGNNEQFF

d_gene: -
v_gene: TRBV27
j_gene: TRBJ1-4
CDR3aa: CASSLSPYAPTGLPSEKLFF

d_gene: TRBD1
v_gene: TRBV27
j_gene: TRBJ1-1
CDR3aa: CASSFRPGGFTEAFF

d_gene: -
v_gene: TRBV5-6
j_gene: TRBJ1-5
CDR3aa: CASSIGDQPQHF

d_gene: TRBD1
v_gene: TRBV5-1
j_gene: TRBJ2-7
CDR3aa: CASSLWGTGKGYEQYF

d_gene: -
v_gene: TRBV6-2/TRBV6-3
j_gene: TRBJ2-7
CDR3aa: CASSYSKMPQGNRYEQYF

d_gene: TRBD2
v_gene: TRBV4-2
j_gene: TRBJ2-7
CDR3aa: CASSQASGVEQYF

d_gene: -
v_gene: TRBV3-1/TRBV3-2
j_gene: TRBJ1-6
CDR3aa: CASSQVPGTLLNSPLHF

d_gene: -
v_gene: TRBV4-2
j_gene: TRBJ2-7
CDR3aa: CASSQDLGGGDEQYF

d_gene: -
v_gene: TRBV6-2/TRBV6-3
j_gene: TRBJ1-2
CDR3aa: CASSYGGSNYGYTF

d_gene: -
v_gene: TRBV19
j_gene: TRBJ1-3
CDR3aa: CAIKMGQHSGNTIYF

d_gene: -
v_gene: TRBV2
j_gene: TRBJ2-5
CDR3aa: CASRVRQAQETQYF

d_gene: -
v_gene: TRBV7-9
j_gene: TRBJ2-7
CDR3aa: CASSATDSTYEQYF

d_gene: TRBD1
v_gene: TRBV14
j_gene: TRBJ1-3
CDR3aa: CASSLFGTVGNTIYF

d_gene: TRBD1
v_gene: TRBV7-8
j_gene: TRBJ1-1
CDR3aa: CASSPRQGNTEAFF

d_gene: TRBD1
v_gene: TRBV6-5
j_gene: TRBJ1-3
CDR3aa: CASATGGRNTIYF

d_gene: TRBD2
v_gene: TRBV7-6
j_gene: TRBJ2-7
CDR3aa: CASSLGSAGGPRSYEQYF

d_gene: -
v_gene: TRBV27
j_gene: TRBJ1-2
CDR3aa: CASRPLDGDGYTF

d_gene: -
v_gene: TRBV11-2
j_gene: TRBJ2-3
CDR3aa: CASSPGRGAVGRTDTQYF

d_gene: TRBD1
v_gene: TRBV19
j_gene: TRBJ2-7
CDR3aa: CASTASTGAYEQYF

d_gene: -
v_gene: TRBV11-2
j_gene: TRBJ1-4
CDR3aa: CASSSSYEKLFF

d_gene: TRBD2
v_gene: TRBV27
j_gene: TRBJ2-7
CDR3aa: CASSFKAGGPLSYEQYF

d_gene: TRBD2
v_gene: TRBV10-2
j_gene: TRBJ2-2
CDR3aa: CASRGLAGVNTGELFF

d_gene: -
v_gene: TRBV28
j_gene: TRBJ2-7
CDR3aa: CASSLRQVRAYEQYF

d_gene: TRBD1
v_gene: TRBV19
j_gene: TRBJ1-2
CDR3aa: CASTRTGYHGYTF

d_gene: -
v_gene: TRBV6-2/TRBV6-3
j_gene: TRBJ1-3
CDR3aa: CASSFTGSSGNTIYF

d_gene: -
v_gene: TRBV7-8
j_gene: TRBJ1-5
CDR3aa: CASAGESNQPQHF

d_gene: TRBD2
v_gene: TRBV5-4
j_gene: TRBJ2-7
CDR3aa: CASSIDSRGGYEQYF

d_gene: -
v_gene: TRBV30
j_gene: TRBJ1-5
CDR3aa: CAWRAQPQHF

d_gene: -
v_gene: TRBV19
j_gene: TRBJ1-1
CDR3aa: CASRIGEMNTEAFF

d_gene: TRBD1
v_gene: TRBV11-2
j_gene: TRBJ2-7
CDR3aa: CASSLEYGDSSEQYF

d_gene: -
v_gene: TRBV28
j_gene: TRBJ1-5
CDR3aa: CASSWGTIGNQPQHF

d_gene: TRBD1
v_gene: TRBV27
j_gene: TRBJ2-7
CDR3aa: CASSLSGQGAFYEQYF

d_gene: TRBD2
v_gene: TRBV6-1
j_gene: TRBJ2-7
CDR3aa: CASSDGLAGVYEQYF

d_gene: -
v_gene: TRBV5-1
j_gene: TRBJ1-1
CDR3aa: CASSVSGVGTEAFF

d_gene: TRBD1
v_gene: TRBV30
j_gene: TRBJ1-2
CDR3aa: CAWRGDRNYGYTF

d_gene: -
v_gene: TRBV27
j_gene: TRBJ1-6
CDR3aa: CASVGGSVGSPLHF

d_gene: -
v_gene: TRBV7-8
j_gene: TRBJ2-7
CDR3aa: CASSLKSSGEQYF

d_gene: -
v_gene: TRBV4-1
j_gene: TRBJ1-2
CDR3aa: CASSQGQEGNFYGYTF

d_gene: TRBD2
v_gene: TRBV29-1
j_gene: TRBJ2-7
CDR3aa: CSVVDWGGSSYEQYF

d_gene: -
v_gene: TRBV30
j_gene: TRBJ2-1
CDR3aa: CAFSSGTSSYNEQFF

d_gene: -
v_gene: TRBV6-2/TRBV6-3
j_gene: TRBJ2-2
CDR3aa: CASSYIQGWTGELFF

d_gene: -
v_gene: TRBV6-5
j_gene: TRBJ1-2
CDR3aa: CASSQGLPHGYTF

d_gene: -
v_gene: TRBV12-3/TRBV12-4
j_gene: TRBJ1-2
CDR3aa: CASTLGGAGYTF